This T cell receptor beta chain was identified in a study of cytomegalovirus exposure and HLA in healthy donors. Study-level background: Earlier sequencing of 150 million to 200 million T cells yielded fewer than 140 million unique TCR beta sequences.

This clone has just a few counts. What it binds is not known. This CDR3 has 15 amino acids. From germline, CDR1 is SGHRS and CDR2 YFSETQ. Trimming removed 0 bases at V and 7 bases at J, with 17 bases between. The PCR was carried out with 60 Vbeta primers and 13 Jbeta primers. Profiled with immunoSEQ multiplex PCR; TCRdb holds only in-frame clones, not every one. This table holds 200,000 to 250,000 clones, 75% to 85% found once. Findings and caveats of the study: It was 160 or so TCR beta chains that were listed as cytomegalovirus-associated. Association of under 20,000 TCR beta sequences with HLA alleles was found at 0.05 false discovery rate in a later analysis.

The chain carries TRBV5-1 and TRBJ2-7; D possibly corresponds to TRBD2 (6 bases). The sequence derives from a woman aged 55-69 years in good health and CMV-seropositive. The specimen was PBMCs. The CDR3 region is CASSLALYRGNEQYF. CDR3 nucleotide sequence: TGCGCCAGCAGCTTGGCCTTGTACCGCGGGAATGAGCAGTACTTC.